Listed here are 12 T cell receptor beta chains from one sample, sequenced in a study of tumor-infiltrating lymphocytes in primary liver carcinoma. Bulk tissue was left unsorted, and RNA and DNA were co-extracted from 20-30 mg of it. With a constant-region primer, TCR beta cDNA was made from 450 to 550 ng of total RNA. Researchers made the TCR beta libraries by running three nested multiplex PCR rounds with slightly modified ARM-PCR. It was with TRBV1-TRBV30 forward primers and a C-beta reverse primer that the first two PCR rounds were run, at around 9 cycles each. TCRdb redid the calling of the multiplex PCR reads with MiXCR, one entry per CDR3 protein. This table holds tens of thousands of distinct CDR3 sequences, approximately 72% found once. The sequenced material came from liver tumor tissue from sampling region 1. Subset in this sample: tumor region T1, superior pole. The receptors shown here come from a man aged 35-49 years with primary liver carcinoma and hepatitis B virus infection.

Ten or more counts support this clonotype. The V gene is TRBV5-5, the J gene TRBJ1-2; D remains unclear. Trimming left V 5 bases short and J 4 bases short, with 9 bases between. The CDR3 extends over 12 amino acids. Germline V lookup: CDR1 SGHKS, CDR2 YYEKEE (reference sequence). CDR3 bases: TGTGCCAGCAGAGAGACAACCTATGGCTACACCTTC. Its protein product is CASRETTYGYTF.

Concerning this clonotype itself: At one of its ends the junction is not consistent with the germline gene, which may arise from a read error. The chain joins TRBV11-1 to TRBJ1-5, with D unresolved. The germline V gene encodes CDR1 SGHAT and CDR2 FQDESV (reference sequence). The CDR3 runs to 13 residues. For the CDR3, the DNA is TGTGCCAGCAGCTCCGGGCCAAATCAGCCCCAGCACTTT. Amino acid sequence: CASSSGPNQPQHF.

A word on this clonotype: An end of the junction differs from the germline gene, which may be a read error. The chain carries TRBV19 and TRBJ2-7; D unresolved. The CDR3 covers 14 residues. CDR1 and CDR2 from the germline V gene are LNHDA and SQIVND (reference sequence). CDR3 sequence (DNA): TGTGTCAGTAGCAAGTCAACCCTGTTGGGGGAGCAGTACTTC. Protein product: CVSSKSTLLGEQYF.

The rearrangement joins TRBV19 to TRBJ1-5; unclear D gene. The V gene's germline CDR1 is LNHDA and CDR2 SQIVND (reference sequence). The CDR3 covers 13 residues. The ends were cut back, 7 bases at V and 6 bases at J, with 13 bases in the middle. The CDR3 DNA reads TGTGCCAGTACCCCCTATCGGGGTCAGCCCCAGCATTTT. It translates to CASTPYRGQPQHF.

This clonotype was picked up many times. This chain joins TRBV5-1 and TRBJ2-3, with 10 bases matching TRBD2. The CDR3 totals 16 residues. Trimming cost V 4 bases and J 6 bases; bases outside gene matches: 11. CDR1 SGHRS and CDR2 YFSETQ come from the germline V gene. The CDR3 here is CASSPGLADLGDTQYF. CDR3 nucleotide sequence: TGCGCCAGCAGCCCAGGACTAGCGGATTTGGGCGATACGCAGTATTTT. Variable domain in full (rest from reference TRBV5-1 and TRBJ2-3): KAGVTQTPRYLIKTRGQQVTLSCSPISGHRSVSWYQQTPGQGLQFLFEYFSETQRNKGNFPGRFSGRQFSNSRSEMNVSTLELGDSALYLCASSPGLADLGDTQYFGPGTRLTVL.

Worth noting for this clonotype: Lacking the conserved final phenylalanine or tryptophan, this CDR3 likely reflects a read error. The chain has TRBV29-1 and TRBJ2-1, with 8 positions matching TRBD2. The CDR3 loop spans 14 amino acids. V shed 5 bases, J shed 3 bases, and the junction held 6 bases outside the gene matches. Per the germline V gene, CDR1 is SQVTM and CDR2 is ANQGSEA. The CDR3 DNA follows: TGCAGCGTTCCTACTAGCGGCAACTACAATGAGCAGTTCCTC. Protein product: CSVPTSGNYNEQFL.

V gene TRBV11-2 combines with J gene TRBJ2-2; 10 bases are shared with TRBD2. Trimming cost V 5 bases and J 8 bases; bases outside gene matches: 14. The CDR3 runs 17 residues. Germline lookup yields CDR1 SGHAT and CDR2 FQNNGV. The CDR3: CASSAGLAISPVGELFF. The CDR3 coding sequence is TGTGCCAGCAGCGCGGGACTAGCGATCTCCCCGGTGGGGGAGCTGTTTTTT.

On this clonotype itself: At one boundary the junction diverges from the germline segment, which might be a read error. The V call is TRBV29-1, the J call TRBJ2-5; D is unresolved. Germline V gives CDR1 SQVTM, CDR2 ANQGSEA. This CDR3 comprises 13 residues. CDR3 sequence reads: CSVGGMAAESQYF. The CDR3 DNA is TGCAGCGTTGGTGGGATGGCCGCCGAGAGCCAGTACTTC.

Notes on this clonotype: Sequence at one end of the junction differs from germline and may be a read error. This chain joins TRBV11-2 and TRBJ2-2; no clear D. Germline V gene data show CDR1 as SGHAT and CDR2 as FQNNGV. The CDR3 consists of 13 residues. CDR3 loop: CASSSQPPVELFF. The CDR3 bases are TGTGCTAGCAGCTCTCAACCCCCCGTGGAGCTGTTTTTT.

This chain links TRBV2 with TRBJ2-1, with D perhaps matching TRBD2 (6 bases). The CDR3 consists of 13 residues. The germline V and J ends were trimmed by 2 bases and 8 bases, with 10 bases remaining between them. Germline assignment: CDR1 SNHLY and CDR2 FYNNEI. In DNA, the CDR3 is TGTGCCAGCAGTGAAATGGGGGAGGATGAGCAGTTCTTC. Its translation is CASSEMGEDEQFF. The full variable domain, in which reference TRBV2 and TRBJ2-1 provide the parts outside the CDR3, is EPEVTQTPSHQVTQMGQEVILRCVPISNHLYFYWYRQILGQKVEFLVSFYNNEISEKSEIFDDQFSVERPDGSNFTLKIRSTKLEDSAMYFCASSEMGEDEQFFGPGTRLTVL.

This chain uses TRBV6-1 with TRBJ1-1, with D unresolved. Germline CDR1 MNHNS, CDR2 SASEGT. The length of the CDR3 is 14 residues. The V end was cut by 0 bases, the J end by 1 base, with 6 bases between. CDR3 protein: CASSEARTNTEAFF. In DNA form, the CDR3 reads TGTGCCAGCAGTGAAGCCAGGACGAACACTGAAGCTTTCTTT.

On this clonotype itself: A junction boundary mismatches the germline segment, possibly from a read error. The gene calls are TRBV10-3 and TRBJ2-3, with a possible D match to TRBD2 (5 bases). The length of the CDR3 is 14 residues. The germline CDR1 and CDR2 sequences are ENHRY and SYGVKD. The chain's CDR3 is CAISLVGVEDTQYF. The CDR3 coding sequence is TGTGCCATCAGCCTAGTGGGAGTTGAGGATACGCAGTATTTC.